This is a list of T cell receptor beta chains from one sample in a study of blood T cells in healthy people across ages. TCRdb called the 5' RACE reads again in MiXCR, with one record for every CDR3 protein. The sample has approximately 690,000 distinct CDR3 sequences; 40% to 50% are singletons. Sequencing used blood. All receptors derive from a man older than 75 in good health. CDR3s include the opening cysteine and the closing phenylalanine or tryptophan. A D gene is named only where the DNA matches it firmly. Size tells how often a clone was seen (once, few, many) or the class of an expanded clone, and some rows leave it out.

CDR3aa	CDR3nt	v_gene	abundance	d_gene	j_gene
CASSLGTSGRRYNEQFF	TGTGCCAGCAGCCTCGGGACTAGCGGGAGACGGTACAATGAGCAGTTCTTC	TRBV11-3	.	TRBD2	TRBJ2-1
CASGSVPQGATDTQYF	TGCGCCAGCGGATCAGTTCCCCAGGGGGCAACAGATACGCAGTATTTT	TRBV5-1	.	TRBD1	TRBJ2-3
CASGLVPQSSYNEQFF	TGTGCTAGTGGTTTGGTACCCCAGAGCTCCTACAATGAGCAGTTCTTC	TRBV12-5	.	.	TRBJ2-1
CAISGRGGAMEEQFF	TGTGCCATCAGTGGCCGGGGGGGGGCTATGGAAGAGCAGTTCTTC	TRBV10-3	.	TRBD2	TRBJ2-1
CASSHDRLVEDNEQFF	TGTGCCAGCAGCCATGACCGACTAGTTGAGGACAATGAGCAGTTCTTC	TRBV27	.	.	TRBJ2-1
CASSQDPTSGGSSYNEQFF	TGCGCCAGCAGCCAAGATCCCACTAGCGGGGGGAGCTCCTACAATGAGCAGTTCTTC	TRBV4-3	few	TRBD2	TRBJ2-1
CASGPIPDTQYF	TGTGCTAGTGGCCCTATCCCAGATACGCAGTATTTT	TRBV12-5	.	.	TRBJ2-3
CANSQSYEQYF	TGTGCCAACAGCCAATCGTACGAGCAGTACTTC	TRBV14	.	.	TRBJ2-7
CSARDPSGTDTQYF	TGCAGTGCTAGAGATCCTTCTGGCACAGATACGCAGTATTTT	TRBV20-1	few	.	TRBJ2-3
CSVAGTSGWGETQYF	TGCAGCGTGGCCGGGACTAGCGGATGGGGGGAGACCCAGTACTTC	TRBV29-1	many	TRBD2	TRBJ2-5
CSARDSQRVIETQDF	TGCAGTGCTAGAGACAGTCAAAGGGTGATCGAGACCCAGGACTTC	TRBV20-1	.	.	TRBJ2-5
CASSVGPLPGRVNNEQFF	TGTGCCAGCAGCGTAGGCCCCCTTCCCGGGAGGGTAAACAATGAGCAGTTCTTC	TRBV9	.	TRBD2	TRBJ2-1
CASRKRTGVTGELFF	TGTGCCAGCAGGAAGAGGACAGGGGTGACCGGGGAGCTGTTTTTT	TRBV6-2/TRBV6-3	.	TRBD1	TRBJ2-2
CASSLDVGVTDTQYF	TGTGCCAGCAGCTTGGACGTAGGGGTCACAGATACGCAGTATTTT	TRBV5-6	few	.	TRBJ2-3
CASTEDSQAYEQYF	TGTGCCAGCACCGAAGATTCACAGGCCTACGAGCAGTACTTC	TRBV28	.	.	TRBJ2-7
CASSQETEEQFF	TGCGCCAGCAGCCAGGAGACAGAGGAGCAGTTCTTC	TRBV4-3	many	.	TRBJ2-1
CASSSKTGGHEQYF	TGTGCCAGCAGCTCAAAGACAGGGGGGCACGAGCAGTACTTC	TRBV7-6	few	TRBD1	TRBJ2-7
CASSQDRFYEQYF	TGCGCCAGCAGCCAAGACAGGTTCTACGAGCAGTACTTC	TRBV4-3	.	.	TRBJ2-7
CASSLAMGQGSPEQYF	TGTGCCAGCAGTTTAGCGATGGGGCAGGGGTCCCCCGAGCAGTACTTC	TRBV28	.	.	TRBJ2-7
CASSYGQKYQPQHF	TGTGCCAGCAGTTATGGACAGAAATATCAGCCCCAGCATTTT	TRBV6-2/TRBV6-3	.	.	TRBJ1-5
CASSLQASSYEQYF	TGTGCCAGCAGTTTACAGGCGAGCTCCTACGAGCAGTACTTC	TRBV12-3/TRBV12-4	many	.	TRBJ2-7
CASKEWGNTGELFF	TGTGCCAGCAAGGAGTGGGGGAATACCGGGGAGCTGTTTTTT	TRBV2	many	.	TRBJ2-2
CSAREVGDFSYEQYF	TGCAGTGCTCGAGAGGTAGGGGACTTCTCCTACGAGCAGTACTTC	TRBV20-1	few	.	TRBJ2-7
CASSSRERADPEQYF	TGTGCCAGCAGCTCCCGAGAACGGGCCGACCCCGAGCAGTACTTC	TRBV7-9	few	.	TRBJ2-7
CASNSGTILTDTQYF	TGTGCCAGCAACTCGGGGACGATCCTCACAGATACGCAGTATTTT	TRBV6-1	few	.	TRBJ2-3
CASSSTPETQYF	TGTGCCAGCAGTTCTACCCCAGAGACCCAGTACTTC	TRBV28	few	.	TRBJ2-5
CASNGGDSYNEQFF	TGTGCCAGCAACGGGGGGGATTCCTACAATGAGCAGTTCTTC	TRBV5-6	.	TRBD2	TRBJ2-1
CASRSQENYGYTF	TGTGCCAGCAGGAGTCAGGAGAACTATGGCTACACCTTC	TRBV28	.	.	TRBJ1-2
CSGALGGSYEQYF	TGCAGCGGTGCTTTGGGAGGATCCTACGAGCAGTACTTC	TRBV29-1	.	.	TRBJ2-7
CASTSTGHGYTF	TGTGCCAGCACCTCGACAGGTCATGGTTACACCTTC	TRBV6-6	once	.	TRBJ1-2
CASSAGRYQPQHF	TGTGCCAGCAGCGCTGGGAGGTATCAGCCCCAGCATTTT	TRBV4-2	.	.	TRBJ1-5
CASSYSGREDYGYTF	TGTGCCAGCAGTTACTCGGGCAGGGAAGACTATGGCTACACCTTC	TRBV6-2/TRBV6-3	many	.	TRBJ1-2
CASSPRQGTDTQYF	TGTGCCAGCAGCCCGCGACAGGGAACAGATACGCAGTATTTT	TRBV11-3	many	TRBD1	TRBJ2-3
CAWSRTGLGEQYF	TGTGCCTGGAGCCGGACAGGCCTAGGGGAGCAGTACTTC	TRBV30	.	TRBD1	TRBJ2-7
CASSYSQVQYF	TGTGCCAGCAGTTACTCCCAGGTCCAGTACTTC	TRBV6-2/TRBV6-3	few	.	TRBJ2-7
CASSRNVRAYGYTF	TGTGCCAGCAGCCGAAATGTACGCGCCTATGGCTACACCTTC	TRBV14	.	.	TRBJ1-2
CASSLGGGMAYEQYF	TGCGCCAGCAGCTTGGGAGGGGGAATGGCCTACGAGCAGTACTTC	TRBV5-1	.	.	TRBJ2-7
CSARFSHEQFF	TGCAGTGCTAGGTTCTCTCATGAGCAGTTCTTC	TRBV20-1	.	.	TRBJ2-1
CASRRGTSAYYEQYF	TGTGCCAGCAGACGCGGGACTAGCGCTTACTACGAGCAGTACTTC	TRBV27	.	TRBD2	TRBJ2-7
CASSFLAEDLMSTDTQYF	TGTGCCAGCAGCTTTCTAGCGGAAGACCTTATGAGCACAGATACGCAGTATTTT	TRBV7-9	.	TRBD2	TRBJ2-3
CASSFLNRGTYEQYF	TGTGCCAGCAGCTTTTTAAATAGGGGTACCTACGAGCAGTACTTC	TRBV7-3	.	.	TRBJ2-7
CASSVVRGGNQPQHF	TGTGCCAGCAGCGTAGTCAGGGGCGGGAATCAGCCCCAGCATTTT	TRBV2	few	.	TRBJ1-5
CSAAIPGANVLTF	TGCAGTGCTGCCATACCTGGGGCCAACGTCCTGACTTTC	TRBV20-1	.	.	TRBJ2-6
CASRFGPDTEAFF	TGCGCCAGCAGATTCGGACCCGACACTGAAGCTTTCTTT	TRBV5-1	.	.	TRBJ1-1
CSVEPQPGTGELFF	TGCAGCGTTGAGCCCCAGCCCGGAACCGGGGAGCTGTTTTTT	TRBV29-1	.	.	TRBJ2-2
CASSPRDSNEQFF	TGTGCCAGCAGTCCCCGGGACAGCAATGAGCAGTTCTTC	TRBV12-3/TRBV12-4	.	TRBD1	TRBJ2-1
CASSPNRYRGPYNEQYF	TGTGCCAGCAGTCCCAACCGTTACAGGGGTCCCTACAATGAGCAGTACTTC	TRBV6-1	.	TRBD1	TRBJ2-7
CASIGMGVVNEQYF	TGTGCCAGCATCGGTATGGGGGTAGTAAACGAGCAGTACTTC	TRBV28	.	.	TRBJ2-7
CASTGLASSHEQFF	TGTGCCAGCACAGGACTAGCGAGTTCACATGAGCAGTTCTTC	TRBV27	.	TRBD2	TRBJ2-1
CASSDSPLSSTDTRYF	TGTGCCAGCAGTGATTCTCCACTATCTAGCACAGATACGCGGTATTTT	TRBV25-1	once	.	TRBJ2-3
CASSSPRGWSSYEQYF	TGTGCCAGCAGTTCCCCCCGGGGGTGGAGCTCCTACGAGCAGTACTTC	TRBV28	.	.	TRBJ2-7
CASPMGTQYF	TGTGCCAGCCCAATGGGGACCCAGTACTTC	TRBV6-1	many	.	TRBJ2-5
CASSLGAWGAGEQFF	TGTGCCAGCAGCTTAGGAGCGTGGGGGGCTGGAGAGCAGTTCTTC	TRBV7-9	.	.	TRBJ2-1
CATAGVTGELFF	TGTGCCACCGCGGGAGTCACCGGGGAGCTGTTTTTT	TRBV24-1	.	TRBD2	TRBJ2-2
CASSFGSSYNSPLHF	TGTGCCAGCAGCTTCGGCAGCTCCTATAATTCACCCCTCCACTTT	TRBV7-9	many	.	TRBJ1-6